The clone carrying this TCR beta chain is a singleton in its sample. The data stem from a study of blood T cell repertoires in COVID-19. Study details: The United States, Italy and Spain were the sources of the acute and convalescent COVID-19 samples. T cells, B-cell-depleted T cells, or PBMCs provided the cDNA or gDNA that served as material.

This CDR3 is 16 amino acids long. Losses at the gene ends were 1 base for V and 6 bases for J; bases not matched to a gene: 11. Germline V CDR1 and CDR2: SGHTS, YDEGEE. The table came from immunoSEQ multiplex PCR; TCRdb's copy has only in-frame clones and leaves some out. The sample lists 150,000 to 200,000 clones, roughly 86% occurring once. Source material: peripheral blood. The receptor was isolated from a man between 18 and 29 years old with acute or convalescent COVID-19. The V and J genes are TRBV5-8 and TRBJ1-2; 8 nucleotides match TRBD1. CDR3 protein: CASSLTQGASVDGYTF. The CDR3 DNA follows: TGTGCCAGCAGCTTGACCCAGGGGGCGTCCGTGGATGGCTACACCTTC.